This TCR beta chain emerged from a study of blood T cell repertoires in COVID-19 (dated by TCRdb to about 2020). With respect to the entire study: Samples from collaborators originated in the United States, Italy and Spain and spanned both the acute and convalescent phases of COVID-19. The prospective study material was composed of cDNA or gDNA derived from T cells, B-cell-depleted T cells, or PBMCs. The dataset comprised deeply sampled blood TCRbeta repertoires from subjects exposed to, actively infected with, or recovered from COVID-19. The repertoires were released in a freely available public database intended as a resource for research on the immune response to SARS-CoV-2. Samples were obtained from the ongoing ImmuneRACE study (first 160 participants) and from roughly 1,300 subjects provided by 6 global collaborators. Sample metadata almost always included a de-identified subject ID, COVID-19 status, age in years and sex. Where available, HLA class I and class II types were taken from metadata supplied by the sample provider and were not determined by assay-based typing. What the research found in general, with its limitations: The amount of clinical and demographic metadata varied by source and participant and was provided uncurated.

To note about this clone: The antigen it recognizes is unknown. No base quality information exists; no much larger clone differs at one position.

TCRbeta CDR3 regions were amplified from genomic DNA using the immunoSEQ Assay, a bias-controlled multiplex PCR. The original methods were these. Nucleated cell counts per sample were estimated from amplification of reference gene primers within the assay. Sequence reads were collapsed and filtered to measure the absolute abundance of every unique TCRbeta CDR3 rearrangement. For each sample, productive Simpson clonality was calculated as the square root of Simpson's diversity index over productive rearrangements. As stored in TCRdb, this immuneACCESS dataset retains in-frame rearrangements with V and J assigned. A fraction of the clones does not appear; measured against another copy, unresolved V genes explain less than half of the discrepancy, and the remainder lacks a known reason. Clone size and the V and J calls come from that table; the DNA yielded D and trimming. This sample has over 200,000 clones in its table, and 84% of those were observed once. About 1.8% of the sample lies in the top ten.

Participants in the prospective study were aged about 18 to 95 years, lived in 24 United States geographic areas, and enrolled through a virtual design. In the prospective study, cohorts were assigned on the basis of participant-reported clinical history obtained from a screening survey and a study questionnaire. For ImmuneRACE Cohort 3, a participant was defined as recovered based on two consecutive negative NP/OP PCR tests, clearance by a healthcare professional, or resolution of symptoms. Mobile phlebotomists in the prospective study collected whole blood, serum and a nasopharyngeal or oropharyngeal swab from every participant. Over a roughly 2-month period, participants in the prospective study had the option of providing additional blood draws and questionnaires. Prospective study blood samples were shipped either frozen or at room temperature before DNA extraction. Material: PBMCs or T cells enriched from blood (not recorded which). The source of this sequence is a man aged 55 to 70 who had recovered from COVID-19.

The CDR3 protein: CSVRDTGELFF. The DNA sequence is given as TGCAGCGTTAGAGACACCGGGGAGCTGTTTTTT. The V gene is TRBV29-1 and the J gene is TRBJ2-2; the D gene is unclear. CDR1 and CDR2 were assigned from the germline V gene as SQVTM and ANQGSEA. Cut back by 5 bases and 3 bases, the V and J ends lie 4 bases apart. Counted from cysteine to phenylalanine, this CDR3 has 11 amino acids. The only DNA kept is the CDR3, 33 bases in frame from the first base.